The rows below give T cell receptor beta chains drawn from one sample of a study of blood T cell repertoires in COVID-19. Here immunoSEQ multiplex PCR was the method, and the copy in TCRdb shows in-frame clones only, minus some. The sample yields some 80,000 clones, around 90% seen once. Sequencing was done on a sample of peripheral blood. Every receptor here comes from a human donor in a cohort sampled during active COVID-19. Both conserved end residues are part of each CDR3. D genes are given only for firm matches. Clone size is not always given. Where it is, it says once, few, many or a class for expanded clones.

16 | . | . | TRBJ1-4 | TRBV19 | TGTGCCAGTAGGCGGCCAGGGGCTGCAACTAATGAAAAACTGTTTTTT | CASRRPGAATNEKLFF
13 | . | TRBD1 | TRBJ1-1 | TRBV2 | TGTGCCAGCAGACCAGACAGGGTCACTGAAGCTTTCTTT | CASRPDRVTEAFF
18 | . | TRBD2 | TRBJ2-3 | TRBV6-2/TRBV6-3 | TGTGCCAGCAGTACTCCTTCCGAAGGGACTAGCGGCGGAGGTGGGCAGTATTTT | CASSTPSEGTSGGGGQYF
17 | . | . | TRBJ2-1 | TRBV18 | TGTGCCAGCTCACCACATCCCAGGACAGTGTCCTACAATGAGCAGTTCTTC | CASSPHPRTVSYNEQFF
16 | . | . | TRBJ2-3 | TRBV11-2 | TGTGCCAGCAGCTTCAGTGCGGGGAGATACACAGATACGCAGTATTTT | CASSFSAGRYTDTQYF
14 | few | TRBD1 | TRBJ1-1 | TRBV10-1 | TGCGCCAGCAGTGGGGGGACAGGGAACACTGAAGCTTTCTTT | CASSGGTGNTEAFF
17 | . | . | TRBJ2-2 | TRBV5-5 | TGTGCCAGCAGCCGCCTTTTGGCAGGGTCGAGTACCGGGGAGCTGTTTTTT | CASSRLLAGSSTGELFF
16 | . | TRBD1 | TRBJ1-2 | TRBV2 | TGTGCCAGCGCTTCTGACGGGACAGGGGGTGACTATGGCTACACCTTC | CASASDGTGGDYGYTF
17 | . | . | TRBJ2-1 | TRBV12-5 | TGTGCTAGTGGTTTGGTATTGGGGGACTCCCTGGTGAATGAGCAGTTCTTC | CASGLVLGDSLVNEQFF
17 | . | . | TRBJ2-7 | TRBV5-1 | TGCGCCAGCAGCTTGCCCCGGGACGGAGGGTGGTCCTACGAGCAGTACTTC | CASSLPRDGGWSYEQYF
13 | . | . | TRBJ2-7 | TRBV11-2 | TGTGCCAGCAGCTTAGGTTCCAGCTACGAGCAGTACTTC | CASSLGSSYEQYF
14 | . | . | TRBJ1-1 | TRBV6-5 | TGTGCCAGCAGCCTCGCCCGGGGAGGCACTGAAGCTTTCTTT | CASSLARGGTEAFF
13 | . | . | TRBJ1-4 | TRBV12-3/TRBV12-4 | . | CASRGALMKNCFF
20 | . | TRBD2 | TRBJ2-1 | TRBV18 | TGTGCCAGCTCACCACCGGGACTAGCGGGGGCGACCCGCTCCTACAATGAGCAGTTCTTC | CASSPPGLAGATRSYNEQFF
16 | . | . | TRBJ2-3 | TRBV28 | TGTGCCAGCAGCTCCGGTATCGGAGGTTTCCCAGATACGCAGTATTTT | CASSSGIGGFPDTQYF
13 | . | TRBD1 | TRBJ2-7 | TRBV20-1 | TGCAGTGCTAGTTTGACAGGGCCCTACGAGCAGTACTTC | CSASLTGPYEQYF
15 | . | TRBD1 | TRBJ2-5 | TRBV3-1/TRBV3-2 | TGTGCCAGCAGCCAGGTAGGACAGGGGCAAGAGACCCAGTACTTC | CASSQVGQGQETQYF
15 | . | TRBD1 | TRBJ1-6 | TRBV27 | TGTGCCAGCAGTATCGACAGGGTGGGGAATTCACCCCTCCACTTT | CASSIDRVGNSPLHF
14 | . | . | TRBJ1-1 | TRBV7-9 | TGTGCCAGCAGCTTAGCTACACGAGGGTCTTTGGCTTTCTTT | CASSLATRGSLAFF
14 | . | . | TRBJ2-3 | TRBV19 | TGTGCCAGTAGTATGCGGGCGGACAGTGGAGCGCAGTATTTT | CASSMRADSGAQYF
16 | . | TRBD2 | TRBJ2-5 | TRBV10-2 | TGCGCCAGCACGAGGACTAGCGGATCACCCCAAGAGACCCAGTACTTC | CASTRTSGSPQETQYF
13 | . | . | TRBJ1-1 | TRBV5-6 | TGTGCCAGCAGCTTGCGAGGTTTTGCTGAAGCTTTCTTT | CASSLRGFAEAFF
14 | . | . | TRBJ2-1 | TRBV10-1 | TGCGCCAGCAGTGAGTCGGCCCCCTACAATGAGCAGTTCTTC | CASSESAPYNEQFF
15 | . | TRBD1 | TRBJ2-7 | TRBV4-1 | TGCGCCAGCAGCCAAGCCGGGACAGATAGATACGAGCAGTACTTC | CASSQAGTDRYEQYF
14 | . | . | TRBJ2-4 | TRBV30 | TGTGCCTGGCGCAGGAAACTAGCTGTCGGCATTCAGTACTTC | CAWRRKLAVGIQYF
17 | . | . | TRBJ2-2 | TRBV27 | TGTGCCAGCAGCCAGACAAGGGGAACAGTAGGCACCGGGGAGCTGTTTTTT | CASSQTRGTVGTGELFF
17 | . | TRBD1 | TRBJ1-2 | TRBV4-1 | TGCGCCAGCAGCCAGGAAAATACAGGGGGCGCAAACTATGGCTACACCTTC | CASSQENTGGANYGYTF
14 | . | TRBD1 | TRBJ1-2 | TRBV13 | TGTGCCAGCAGCTCGGGACAGGGGAGATATGGCTACACCTTC | CASSSGQGRYGYTF
15 | . | TRBD2 | TRBJ2-7 | TRBV4-1 | TGCGCCAGCAGCCAAGGTAGCGGGGGGGCGTACGAGCAGTACTTC | CASSQGSGGAYEQYF
12 | . | . | TRBJ2-3 | TRBV18 | TGTGCCAGCTCACCAATTCGAGATACGCAGTATTTT | CASSPIRDTQYF
20 | . | TRBD2 | TRBJ2-3 | TRBV6-6 | TGTGCCAGCAGCGTAAACAACCAGGGCAAGACTAGCGGGAGTAGTGATACGCAGTATTTT | CASSVNNQGKTSGSSDTQYF
12 | . | . | TRBJ1-1 | TRBV7-2 | TGTGCCAGCAGCGGGGGGTCGGAGGAAGCTTTCTTT | CASSGGSEEAFF
15 | . | . | TRBJ1-2 | TRBV5-4 | TGTGCCAGCAGCTTTTCAGGGGCAGGGATCTATGGCTACACCTTC | CASSFSGAGIYGYTF
13 | . | . | TRBJ2-5 | TRBV2 | TGTGCCAGCCTACTAGAAATGCAAGAGACCCAGTACTTC | CASLLEMQETQYF
14 | . | . | TRBJ1-4 | TRBV28 | TGTGCCAGCAGTCCACTCTGGGGGCAGGGAAAACTGTTTTTT | CASSPLWGQGKLFF
13 | . | . | TRBJ2-7 | TRBV3-1/TRBV3-2 | TGTGCCAGCAGCCGACTAGGGACCTACGAGCAGTACTTC | CASSRLGTYEQYF
12 | . | TRBD2 | TRBJ2-4 | TRBV28 | TGTGCCAGCAGTTCTTCTAGCGGGAGAGGGTACTTC | CASSSSSGRGYF
15 | . | TRBD1 | TRBJ1-6 | TRBV28 | TGTGCCAGCAGTACCGACAGGGGGAGTAATTCACCCCTCCACTTT | CASSTDRGSNSPLHF
16 | . | TRBD2 | TRBJ2-5 | TRBV5-1 | TGCGCCAGCAGCGCCGAAGCGGGGGGGGCCCGGGAGACCCAGTACTTC | CASSAEAGGARETQYF
17 | . | TRBD2 | TRBJ2-2 | TRBV7-2 | TGTGCCAGCAGCTTAGGACTAGCGGGGGGCGGCACCGGGGAGCTGTTTTTT | CASSLGLAGGGTGELFF
14 | . | . | TRBJ2-5 | TRBV7-3 | TGTGCCAGCAGCCCAGTGGTAGGGGTAGAGACCCAGTACTTC | CASSPVVGVETQYF
14 | . | . | TRBJ2-2 | TRBV30 | TGTGCCTGGAGGGGGGGGCTGAGCACCGGGGAGCTGTTTTTT | CAWRGGLSTGELFF
13 | . | TRBD1 | TRBJ1-1 | TRBV19 | TGTGCCAGCAGGGACAGATTGAACACTGAAGCTTTCTTT | CASRDRLNTEAFF
16 | once | TRBD1 | TRBJ1-2 | TRBV28 | TGTGCCAGCAGTTCGGGACAGGGGAGTGAGGGCTATGGCTACACCTTC | CASSSGQGSEGYGYTF
13 | . | TRBD2 | TRBJ2-3 | TRBV12-5 | TGTGCTAGTGGTCCCGGGACTAGCGGGTCGCAGTATTTT | CASGPGTSGSQYF
12 | . | . | TRBJ2-5 | TRBV12-3/TRBV12-4 | TGTGCCAGCCGTCGAGGACTTGAGACCCAGTACTTC | CASRRGLETQYF
10 | . | . | TRBJ1-6 | TRBV14 | TGTGCCAGCTCAGGTTTCACCCTCCACTTT | CASSGFTLHF
18 | . | . | TRBJ2-6 | TRBV27 | TGTGCCAGCAGTCCTTGGGGGGGGCGCGTCTCTGGGGCCAACGTCCTGACTTTC | CASSPWGGRVSGANVLTF